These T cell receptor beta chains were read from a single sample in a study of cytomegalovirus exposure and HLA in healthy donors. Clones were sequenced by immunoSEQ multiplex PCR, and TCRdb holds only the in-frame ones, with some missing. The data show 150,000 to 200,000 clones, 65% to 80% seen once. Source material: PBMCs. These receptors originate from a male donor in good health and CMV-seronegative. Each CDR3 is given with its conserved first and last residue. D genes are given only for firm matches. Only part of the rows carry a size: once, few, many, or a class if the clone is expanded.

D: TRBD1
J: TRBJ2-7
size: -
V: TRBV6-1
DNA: TGTGCCAGCAGCCAGGACAGGCGGTCCCGCTACGAGCAGTACTTC
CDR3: CASSQDRRSRYEQYF

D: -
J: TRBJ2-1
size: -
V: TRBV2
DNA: TGTGCCAGCTCTCGGAATATAGGTGGAGGGGGGGGCCCTGACGGAGAGCAGTTCTTC
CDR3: CASSRNIGGGGGPDGEQFF

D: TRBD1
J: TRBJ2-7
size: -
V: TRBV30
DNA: TGTGCCTGGAGTCCGGGACAGGGTTTGCACGAGCAGTACTTC
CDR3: CAWSPGQGLHEQYF

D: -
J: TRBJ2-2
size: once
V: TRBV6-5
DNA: TGTGCCAGCAACCCCCATCGGGTTGGCACCGGGGAGCTGTTTTTT
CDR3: CASNPHRVGTGELFF

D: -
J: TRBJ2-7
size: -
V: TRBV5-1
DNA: TGCGCCAGCAGGATGCTCGGCGGAACCTACGAGCAGTACTTC
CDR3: CASRMLGGTYEQYF

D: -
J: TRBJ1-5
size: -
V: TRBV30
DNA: TGTGCCTTAAATACGGGGGGCAATCAGCCCCAGCATTTT
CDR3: CALNTGGNQPQHF

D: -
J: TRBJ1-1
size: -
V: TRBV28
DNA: TGTGCCTCGGCTTTCTCGGCGGGCACTGAAGCTTTCTTT
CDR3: CASAFSAGTEAFF

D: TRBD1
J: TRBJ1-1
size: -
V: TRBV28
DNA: TGTGCCAGCAGCCGATCGACAGGGGCGAGAGAAGCTTTCTTT
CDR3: CASSRSTGAREAFF

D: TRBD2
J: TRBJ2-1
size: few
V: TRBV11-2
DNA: TGTGCCAGCAGCTACCAAATAGCGGGAGATGGTGATGAGCAGTTCTTC
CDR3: CASSYQIAGDGDEQFF

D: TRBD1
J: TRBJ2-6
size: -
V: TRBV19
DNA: TGTGCCAGTAGTGCTAGGGACAGGGCTGGCTCTGGGGCCAACGTCCTGACTTTC
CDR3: CASSARDRAGSGANVLTF

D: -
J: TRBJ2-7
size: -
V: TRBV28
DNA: TGTGCCAGCAGTTTAGGGCAGGGGTTATACGAGCAGTACTTC
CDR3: CASSLGQGLYEQYF

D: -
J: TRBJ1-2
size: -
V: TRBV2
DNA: TGTGCCAGCAGTTCATCCGGGACAACTAACTATGGCTACACCTTC
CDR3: CASSSSGTTNYGYTF

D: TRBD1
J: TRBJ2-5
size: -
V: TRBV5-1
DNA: TGCGCCAGCAGCTTGGGAGCGGACAGGGGCCAAGAGACCCAGTACTTC
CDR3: CASSLGADRGQETQYF

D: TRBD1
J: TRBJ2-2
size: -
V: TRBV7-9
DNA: TGTTCCAGCAGCACTCGACAGGGCCTGAACACCGGGGAGCTGTTTTTT
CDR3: CSSSTRQGLNTGELFF

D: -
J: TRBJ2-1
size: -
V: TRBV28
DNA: TGTGCCAGCGGGGGGTCCTACAATGAGCAGTTCTTC
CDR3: CASGGSYNEQFF

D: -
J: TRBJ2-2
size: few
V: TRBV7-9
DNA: TGTGCCAGCAGCTTAGCCTCCGGGTCCGGGGAGCTGTTTTTT
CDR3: CASSLASGSGELFF

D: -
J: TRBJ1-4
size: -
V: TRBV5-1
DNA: TGCGCCAGCAGCCTTCAGGTTGCAACTAATGAAAAACTGTTTTTT
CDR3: CASSLQVATNEKLFF

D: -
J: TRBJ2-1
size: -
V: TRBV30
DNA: TGTGCCTGGAGTGTTGGGGGGTTTCTCAATGAGCAGTTCTTC
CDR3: CAWSVGGFLNEQFF

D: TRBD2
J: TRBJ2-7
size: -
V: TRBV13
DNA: TGTGCCAGCAGCCCACGGCTAGCGGGGACAAGGTACGAGCAGTACTTC
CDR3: CASSPRLAGTRYEQYF

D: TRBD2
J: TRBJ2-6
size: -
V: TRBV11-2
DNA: TGTGCCAGCACCCCTCGTCTAGCGGGAACCTCTGGGGCCAACGTCCTGACTTTC
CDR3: CASTPRLAGTSGANVLTF

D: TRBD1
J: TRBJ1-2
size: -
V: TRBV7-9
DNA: TGTGCCAGCAGCACGGACAGGGAGGGCTACACCTTC
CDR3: CASSTDREGYTF

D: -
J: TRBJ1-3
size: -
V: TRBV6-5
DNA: TGTGCCAGCAGTTATCGATACAGGGACTCTGGAAACACCATATATTTT
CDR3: CASSYRYRDSGNTIYF

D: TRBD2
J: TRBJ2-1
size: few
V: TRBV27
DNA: TGTGCCAGCAGGAGGACTAGCGGTATAATCTCCTCCTACAATGAGCAGTTCTTC
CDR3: CASRRTSGIISSYNEQFF

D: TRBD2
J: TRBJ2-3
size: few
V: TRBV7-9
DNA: TGTGCCAGCAGCTCTACTAGCGGGGGGGCCTGGGATACGCAGTATTTT
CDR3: CASSSTSGGAWDTQYF

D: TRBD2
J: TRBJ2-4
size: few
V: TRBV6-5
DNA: TGTGCCGTTGGGGGGCCTAGCGGGGGTGAAAACATTCAGTACTTC
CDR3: CAVGGPSGGENIQYF

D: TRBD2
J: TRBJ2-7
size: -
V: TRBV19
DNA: TGTGCCAGTAAAGTTGCGGGGGGCGCCGGAGAGCAGTACTTC
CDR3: CASKVAGGAGEQYF

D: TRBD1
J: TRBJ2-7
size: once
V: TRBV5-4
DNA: TGTGCCAGCAGCTTTGAGGACAGGGGAAGCTACGAGCAGTACTTC
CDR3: CASSFEDRGSYEQYF

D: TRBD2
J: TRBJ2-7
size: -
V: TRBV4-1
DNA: TGCGCCAGCAGCCAGGGGGGAGGGGCCCTACTACGTGACGAGCAGTACTTC
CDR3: CASSQGGGALLRDEQYF

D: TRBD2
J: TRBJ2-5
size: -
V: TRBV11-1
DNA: TGTGCCAGCAGCTTAAGGTGGGACTACCCGGGAGAGACCCAGTACTTC
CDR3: CASSLRWDYPGETQYF

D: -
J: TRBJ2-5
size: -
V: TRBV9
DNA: TGTGCCAGCAGCGTAGACGATCTAGCCCAAGAGACCCAGTACTTC
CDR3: CASSVDDLAQETQYF

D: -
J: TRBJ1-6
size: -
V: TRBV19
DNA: TGTGCCAGTAGTATGGGAGGGAATAATTCACCCCTCCACTTT
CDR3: CASSMGGNNSPLHF

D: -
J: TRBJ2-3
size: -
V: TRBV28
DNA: TGTGCCAGCAGTTTCCTTTCTACGAATACGCAGTATTTT
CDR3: CASSFLSTNTQYF

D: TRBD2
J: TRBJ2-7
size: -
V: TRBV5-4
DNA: TGTGCCAGCAGCTTCCGGGGGGGGGCGAGTGAGCAGTACTTC
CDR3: CASSFRGGASEQYF

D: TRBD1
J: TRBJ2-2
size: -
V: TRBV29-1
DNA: TGCAGCGTTGAAGTAGGGGACAGCCATGTCCCGAACACCGGGGAGCTGTTTTTT
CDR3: CSVEVGDSHVPNTGELFF

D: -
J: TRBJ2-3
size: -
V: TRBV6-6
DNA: TGTGCCAGCAGGCCAGCGGGCGCCGGCACAGATACGCAGTATTTT
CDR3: CASRPAGAGTDTQYF

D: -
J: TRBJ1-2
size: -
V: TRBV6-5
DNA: TGTGCCAGCAGTATGACATACCTGAAAGGCTACACCTTC
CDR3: CASSMTYLKGYTF

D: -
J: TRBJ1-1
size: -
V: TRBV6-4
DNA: TGTGCCAGCAGCCAGGCCTACGGCGCTGAAGCTTTCTTT
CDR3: CASSQAYGAEAFF

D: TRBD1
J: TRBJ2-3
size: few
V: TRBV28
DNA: TGTGCCATTACTACCGGGACAGGGGGATTCGATACGCAGTATTTT
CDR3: CAITTGTGGFDTQYF

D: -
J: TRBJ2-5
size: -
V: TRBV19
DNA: TGTGCCAGTAGTATTGAACTGTACCAAGAGACCCAGTACTTC
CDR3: CASSIELYQETQYF

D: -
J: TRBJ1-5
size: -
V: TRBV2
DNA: TGTGCCAGCAGTGGGTACAGGGATCGGCCCCAGCATTTT
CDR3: CASSGYRDRPQHF

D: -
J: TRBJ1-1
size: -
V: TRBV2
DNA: TGTGCCAGCAGTGAGGGGCTGGAAGCTTTCTTT
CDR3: CASSEGLEAFF

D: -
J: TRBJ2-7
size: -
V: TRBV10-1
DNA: TGCGCCATCACGGGTGGGAGCAGCTCCTACGAGCAGTACTTC
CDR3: CAITGGSSSYEQYF

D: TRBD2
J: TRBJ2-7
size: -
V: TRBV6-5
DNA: TGTGCCAGCAGTTACTCAACTAGCGGGCTCGACGAGCAGTACTTC
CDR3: CASSYSTSGLDEQYF

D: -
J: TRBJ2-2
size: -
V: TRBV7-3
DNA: TGTGCCAGCAGCTTAAATCAGGGGCTTCACACCGGGGAGCTGTTTTTT
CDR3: CASSLNQGLHTGELFF

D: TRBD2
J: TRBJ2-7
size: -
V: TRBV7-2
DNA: TGTGCCAGCAGCTCTAGCGGGGGACCGAACGAGCAGTACTTC
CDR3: CASSSSGGPNEQYF

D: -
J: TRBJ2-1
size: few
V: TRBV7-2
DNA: TGTGCCAGCAAGGAGAATAGCTACAATGAGCAGTTCTTC
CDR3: CASKENSYNEQFF

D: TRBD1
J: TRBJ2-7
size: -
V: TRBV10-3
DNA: TGTGCCATCAGTGACCTCGGAGGACAGGGGGCAGGCTACGAGCAGTACTTC
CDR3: CAISDLGGQGAGYEQYF

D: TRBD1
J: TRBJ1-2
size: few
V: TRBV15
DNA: TGTGCCACCAGCAGAGGGACAGGGTTCAACTATGGCTACACCTTC
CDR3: CATSRGTGFNYGYTF

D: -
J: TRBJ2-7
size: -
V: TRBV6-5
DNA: TGTGCCAGCAGTGAAGGGGACGAGCAGTACTTC
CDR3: CASSEGDEQYF

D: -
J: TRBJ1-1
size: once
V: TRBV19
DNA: TGTGCCAGTACAGGATCCATGAACACTGAAGCTTTCTTT
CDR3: CASTGSMNTEAFF

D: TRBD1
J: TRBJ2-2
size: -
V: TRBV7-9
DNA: TGTGCCAGCAGCCGCCGCCGGACAGGGGAAAGTACCGGGGAGCTGTTTTTT
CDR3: CASSRRRTGESTGELFF

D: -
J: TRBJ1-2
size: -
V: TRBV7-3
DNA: TGTGCCAGCAGCTTAAGTGCAGGGTTAGGCTACACCTTC
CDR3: CASSLSAGLGYTF

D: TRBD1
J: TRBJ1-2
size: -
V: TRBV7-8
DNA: TGTGCCAGCCTTCCCGGGGTCCAGGGGGACTATGGCTACACCTTC
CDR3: CASLPGVQGDYGYTF